This T cell receptor beta chain was captured in a study of blood T cell repertoires in COVID-19. Study summary: Samples came from the United States, Italy and Spain, spanning acute and convalescent COVID-19. T cells, B-cell-depleted T cells, or PBMCs supplied cDNA or gDNA.

This CDR3 comprises 13 residues. Here immunoSEQ multiplex PCR was the method, and the copy in TCRdb shows in-frame clones only, minus some. Of about 53,000 clones listed, roughly 89% are singletons. This clone was seen a single time. The rearrangement uses TRBV21-1 and TRBJ2-3; the table's D call, TRBD2, has no DNA check behind it. TRBV21-1 is shown as a pseudogene. The sample consisted of peripheral blood. The sequence was obtained from a man in his sixties with active COVID-19. In DNA form, the CDR3 reads TGTGCCAGCAAGGGAGTGGGGACAGATACGCAGTATTTT. Residues: CASKGVGTDTQYF.